Shown below are 29 T cell receptor beta chains from a single sample sequenced in a study of PD-1 blockade in classical Hodgkin lymphoma. Measured with immunoSEQ multiplex PCR; TCRdb has only the in-frame clones, and not every one. This sample has 15,000 or so clones, with around 64% found just once. Relapse was seen in all patients after autologous stem cell transplantation, and brentuximab vedotin exposure was variable. The sequencing here drew on peripheral blood mononuclear cells (PBMCs), taken at baseline. All receptors come from a human donor with classical Hodgkin lymphoma.

Only one count was recorded for this clone. V and J are TRBV4-2 and TRBJ2-1; D is undetermined. The V gene lost 0 bases and the J gene lost 0 bases, with 12 bases spanning the gap. This CDR3 is 17 amino acids long. Germline V gene data show CDR1 as LGHNA and CDR2 as YNFKEQ. CDR3 DNA: TGTGCCAGCAGCCAAGAATGGCAGTTAGGCTCCTACAATGAGCAGTTCTTC. Protein product: CASSQEWQLGSYNEQFF.

The chain recombines TRBV6-5 with TRBJ2-1; the D is unclear. Germline V CDR1 and CDR2: MNHEY, SVGAGI. The length of the CDR3 is 16 residues. Trimming removed 0 bases at V and 4 bases at J, with 13 bases between. Here the CDR3 DNA reads TGTGCCAGCAGTTACTCCCGAAAAATTCGTTACAATGAGCAGTTCTTC. Translated: CASSYSRKIRYNEQFF.

The genes are TRBV7-9 and TRBJ2-5; D gene uncertain. The CDR3 loop spans 14 amino acids. Germline CDR1 SEHNR, CDR2 FQNEAQ (reference sequence). Trimming shortened V by 5 bases and J by 1 base, and 11 bases separated the two germline ends. The CDR3 here is CASSPTDGQETQYF. DNA of the CDR3: TGTGCCAGCAGCCCGACGGACGGCCAAGAGACCCAGTACTTC.

The chain joins TRBV27 to TRBJ2-7; either TRBD1 or TRBD2 may supply D (5 bases each). The CDR3 extends over 13 amino acids. Germline loops: CDR1 MNHEY, CDR2 SMNVEV (reference sequence). The V and J ends lost 6 bases and 6 bases respectively, with 15 bases between them. The CDR3 bases are TGTGCCAGCAGCCGGGGCAGGGTCGGCGAGCAGTACTTC. Its translation is CASSRGRVGEQYF.

The V call is TRBV27, the J call TRBJ2-2, with 9 bases matching TRBD2. Trimming at V came to 8 bases and at J to 5 bases, leaving 6 bases not matched to a gene. Germline values: CDR1 MNHEY, CDR2 SMNVEV (reference sequence). The CDR3 totals 14 residues. The CDR3 sequence: CASRRLAATGELFF. Here the CDR3 DNA reads TGTGCCAGCCGAAGACTAGCGGCGACCGGGGAGCTGTTTTTT.

The chain recombines TRBV6-1 with TRBJ1-4; weak D call: TRBD1 (6 bases). V lost 8 bases, J lost 0 bases, and 13 bases lay in between. The CDR3 consists of 15 residues. Germline lookup yields CDR1 MNHNS and CDR2 SASEGT. The CDR3 is CASRAGTTTNEKLFF. CDR3 nucleotide sequence: TGTGCCAGCCGCGCAGGGACAACAACTAATGAAAAACTGTTTTTT.

This clone has just a few counts. This chain connects TRBV5-1 to TRBJ1-5, with 7 bases lining up with TRBD1. CDR1 SGHRS and CDR2 YFSETQ come from the germline V gene. After removal of 0 bases from V and 0 bases from J, the junction contained 6 bases not matched to a gene. CDR3 length: 17 residues. CDR3 bases: TGCGCCAGCAGCTTGGGGGACAGCCAATATAGCAATCAGCCCCAGCATTTT. Translation gives CASSLGDSQYSNQPQHF. The full variable domain, completed using reference TRBV5-1 and TRBJ1-5, is KAGVTQTPRYLIKTRGQQVTLSCSPISGHRSVSWYQQTPGQGLQFLFEYFSETQRNKGNFPGRFSGRQFSNSRSEMNVSTLELGDSALYLCASSLGDSQYSNQPQHFGDGTRLSIL.

The CDR3 DNA reads TGTGCCAGCAGTGACGGGACAGACAACTATGGCTACACCTTC. Translating gives CASSDGTDNYGYTF. The chain links TRBV6-5 to TRBJ1-2; the match to TRBD1 covers 7 bases. Trimming removed 5 bases from V and 2 bases from J; junction bases left unmatched: 5. Germline CDR1 and CDR2: MNHEY and SVGAGI. The CDR3 covers 14 residues.

V and J are TRBV6-4 and TRBJ2-7; D unresolved. The germline V gene encodes CDR1 MRHNA and CDR2 SNTAGT. Trimming took off 5 bases at V and 6 bases at J, with 17 bases between the two ends. The CDR3 has 14 residues. The CDR3 region has the DNA TGTGCCAGCAGTTACGTTGACCGTGAGTCCGAGCAGTACTTC. This translates into CASSYVDRESEQYF.

V usage is TRBV7-6 and J usage is TRBJ2-3; 8 nucleotides line up with TRBD2. This CDR3 contains 14 residues. The J segment lost 6 bases and the V segment lost 2 bases, leaving 4 bases of the junction unmatched. From germline, CDR1 is SGHVS and CDR2 FNYEAQ. The CDR3 bases are TGTGCCAGCAGCTTAAGCGGGAGTGTGGATACGCAGTATTTT. Translating it yields CASSLSGSVDTQYF.

The V call is TRBV10-1, the J call TRBJ2-1, with a tentative D call TRBD1 (6 bases). The CDR3 has 17 amino acids. CDR1 and CDR2 from the germline V gene are WNHNN and SYGVQD (reference sequence). V was shortened by 8 bases and J by 0 bases, with 20 bases between the two germline ends. The CDR3 loop reads CASRDTLYLSSYNEQFF. CDR3 bases: TGCGCCAGCCGGGACACCTTATATCTAAGCTCCTACAATGAGCAGTTCTTC.

This sequence joins TRBV5-4 and TRBJ2-1; 8 positions match TRBD2. The length of the CDR3 is 15 residues. After removal of 0 bases from V and 4 bases from J, the junction contained 3 bases not matched to a gene. Germline V CDR1 and CDR2: SGHNT, YYREEE (reference sequence). The CDR3 nucleotides are TGTGCCAGCAGCTTGGGGACTAGCAGTTACAATGAGCAGTTCTTC. Amino acid sequence: CASSLGTSSYNEQFF.

Judged by abundance, this clone is medium-sized. The chain carries TRBV7-6 and TRBJ2-2; no clear D gene. The CDR3 consists of 14 residues. V was trimmed by 6 bases and J by 6 bases, leaving 14 bases between them. Germline-derived CDR1 and CDR2 are SGHVS and FNYEAQ. As DNA, the CDR3 is TGTGCCAGCAGTGGGTTCCTTCGCGCCGGGGAGCTGTTTTTT. This codes for CASSGFLRAGELFF.

The rearrangement joins TRBV29-1 to TRBJ2-5; a possible D gene is TRBD2 (5 bases). The V gene's germline CDR1 is SQVTM and CDR2 ANQGSEA. There are 14 residues in the CDR3. The V gene lost 7 bases and the J gene lost 1 base, with 16 bases spanning the gap. This CDR3 is CSATRTGGQETQYF. Written as DNA, the CDR3 is TGCAGCGCCACCAGGACTGGCGGCCAAGAGACCCAGTACTTC.

The chain has TRBV11-2 and TRBJ2-3, with D perhaps TRBD2 (6 bases). This CDR3 has 17 residues. Germline V lookup: CDR1 SGHAT, CDR2 FQNNGV. With 3 bases removed from V and 1 base from J, the gap between germline ends came to 17 bases. This CDR3 is CASSLDPRGRGTDTQYF. CDR3 DNA: TGTGCCAGCAGCTTGGATCCCCGGGGGAGAGGCACAGATACGCAGTATTTT. The full variable domain, completed using reference TRBV11-2 and TRBJ2-3, is EAGVAQSPRYKIIEKRQSVAFWCNPISGHATLYWYQQILGQGPKLLIQFQNNGVVDDSQLPKDRFSAERLKGVDSTLKIQPAKLEDSAVYLCASSLDPRGRGTDTQYFGPGTRLTVL.

This clone was picked up a small number of times. The gene calls are TRBV9 and TRBJ2-3; tentatively, D is TRBD1 (6 bases). The CDR3 sequence is 13 residues long. The V end lost 4 bases, the J end lost 4 bases, and 10 bases lay between the germline ends. The V gene's germline CDR1 is SGDLS and CDR2 YYNGEE. The CDR3 DNA is TGTGCCAGCAGCACCAGACAGGCAGATACGCAGTATTTT. It specifies CASSTRQADTQYF.

This clone was detected once. The chain links TRBV6-5 to TRBJ2-2, with 9 positions matching TRBD2. V gave up 7 bases and J gave up 4 bases; unmatched junction bases: 4. The CDR3 has 14 residues. CDR1 is MNHEY, CDR2 SVGAGI, per germline. CDR3 sequence: CASIPSGITGELFF. DNA of the CDR3: TGTGCCAGCATTCCTAGCGGGATCACCGGGGAGCTGTTTTTT.

The chain has TRBV5-6 and TRBJ2-3; 11 positions match TRBD2. The CDR3 has 16 residues. V lost 0 bases and J lost 2; bases outside the gene matches: 2. Germline V gene lookup returns CDR1 SGHDT and CDR2 YYEEEE. The chain's CDR3 is CASSLGLAGNTDTQYF. The DNA for the CDR3 is TGTGCCAGCAGCTTGGGACTAGCGGGGAACACAGATACGCAGTATTTT. The variable domain in full, completed from reference TRBV5-6 and TRBJ2-3, reads DAGVTQSPTHLIKTRGQQVTLRCSPKSGHDTVSWYQQALGQGPQFIFQYYEEEERQRGNFPDRFSGHQFPNYSSELNVNALLLGDSALYLCASSLGLAGNTDTQYFGPGTRLTVL.

This clone is termed medium-sized (0.01 to 0.1%). The gene calls are TRBV7-8 and TRBJ1-4; perhaps TRBD1 as D (5 bases). CDR1 and CDR2 from the germline V gene are SGHVS and FQNEAQ. The CDR3 has 15 amino acids. V was clipped by 3 bases and J by 5 bases, with 13 bases between them. CDR3 loop: CASSLYRSGNEKLFF. The CDR3, as DNA: TGTGCCAGCAGCTTGTACAGGTCGGGGAATGAAAAACTGTTTTTT.

This sequence joins TRBV28 and TRBJ1-5; 8 nucleotides align to TRBD1. Germline loops: CDR1 MDHEN, CDR2 SYDVKM. Trimming took 7 bases from V and 6 from J; bases not matched to a gene: 8. The CDR3 sequence is 14 residues long. This CDR3 is CASTPDREVQPQHF. In DNA form, the CDR3 reads TGTGCCAGCACCCCGGACAGGGAGGTTCAGCCCCAGCATTTT.

The V call is TRBV14, the J call TRBJ2-1, with a tentative D call TRBD2 (5 bases). With 0 bases removed from V and 10 bases from J, the gap between germline ends came to 10 bases. The CDR3 extends over 13 amino acids. The germline gives CDR1 SGHDN, CDR2 FVKESK. CDR3 region: CASSQDPREEQFF. CDR3 coding DNA: TGTGCCAGCAGCCAAGACCCCCGGGAAGAGCAGTTCTTC.

This chain joins TRBV7-9 and TRBJ2-7; perhaps TRBD1 as D (6 bases). The V end lost 8 bases, the J end lost 5 bases, and 16 bases lay between the germline ends. The CDR3 is made up of 13 amino acids. Germline-derived CDR1 and CDR2 are SEHNR and FQNEAQ (reference sequence). CDR3 in amino acids: CASCPGTSHEQYF. In DNA, the CDR3 is TGTGCCAGCTGCCCGGGGACAAGCCACGAGCAGTACTTC.

The J gene is TRBJ2-2, the V gene TRBV2; 8 bases agree with TRBD1. After removal of 5 bases from V and 6 bases from J, the junction contained 2 bases not matched to a gene. The CDR3 loop spans 13 amino acids. Per germline, CDR1 SNHLY and CDR2 FYNNEI. This CDR3 reads CASSNRGAGELFF. The CDR3 DNA is TGTGCCAGCAGTAACAGGGGGGCCGGGGAGCTGTTTTTT.

This clone appeared a few times. The CDR3 region is CASSLDGGTGLYEQYF. Written as DNA, the CDR3 is TGTGCCAGCAGCTTAGATGGTGGGACAGGACTCTACGAGCAGTACTTC. This rearrangement joins TRBV7-6 to TRBJ2-7, with 8 bases fitting TRBD1. Germline values: CDR1 SGHVS, CDR2 FNYEAQ. The V gene end was trimmed by 1 base and the J gene end by 3 bases; junction bases not matched to a gene: 8. There are 16 residues in the CDR3. Full variable domain (missing parts from reference TRBV7-6 and TRBJ2-7): GAGVSQSPRYKVTKRGQDVALRCDPISGHVSLYWYRQALGQGPEFLTYFNYEAQQDKSGLPNDRFSAERPEGSISTLTIQRTEQRDSAMYRCASSLDGGTGLYEQYFGPGTRLTVT.

The rearrangement joins TRBV10-2 to TRBJ2-7; D ambiguous. CDR1 and CDR2 from the germline V gene are WSHSY and SAAADI. Trimming stripped 0 bases from V and 3 bases from J, with 12 bases between. The CDR3 length is 15 residues. CDR3 DNA: TGCGCCAGCAGTGAGTCGATACTGTCCTTCTACGAGCAGTACTTC. This gives the protein CASSESILSFYEQYF.

This chain links TRBV5-1 with TRBJ2-1; D is unclear. Germline V CDR1 and CDR2: SGHRS, YFSETQ. V lost 4 bases and J lost 6, with 5 bases in between. This CDR3 has 11 amino acids. CDR3 residues: CASSALNEQFF. The DNA for the CDR3 is TGCGCCAGCAGCGCCCTCAATGAGCAGTTCTTC.

This chain uses TRBV5-1 with TRBJ1-5, with D possibly being TRBD1 (6 bases). The CDR3 contains 14 residues. Per the germline V gene, CDR1 is SGHRS and CDR2 is YFSETQ. The germline V and J ends were trimmed by 4 bases and 4 bases, with 12 bases remaining between them. The CDR3 here is CASSPGQPNQPQHF. In DNA, the CDR3 is TGCGCCAGCAGCCCGGGACAACCTAATCAGCCCCAGCATTTT.

The J gene is TRBJ2-7, the V gene TRBV5-6, with D unresolved. This CDR3 has 17 amino acids. The V gene lost 0 bases and the J gene lost 5 bases, with 21 bases spanning the gap. Germline CDR1 SGHDT, CDR2 YYEEEE. CDR3 bases: TGTGCCAGCAGCTTGGCCCGCAGGCTAGTTGTGACCCACGAGCAGTACTTC. Translated: CASSLARRLVVTHEQYF. The full variable domain, rest sourced from reference TRBV5-6 and TRBJ2-7, is DAGVTQSPTHLIKTRGQQVTLRCSPKSGHDTVSWYQQALGQGPQFIFQYYEEEERQRGNFPDRFSGHQFPNYSSELNVNALLLGDSALYLCASSLARRLVVTHEQYFGPGTRLTVT.

By sample fraction, this clone is medium-sized. V is TRBV28 and J is TRBJ1-2; tentative D call: TRBD1 (6 bases). The CDR3 extends over 15 amino acids. Trimming stripped 6 bases from V and 6 bases from J, with 20 bases between. The germline V gene encodes CDR1 MDHEN and CDR2 SYDVKM. The CDR3 is CASRPTGIARNGYTF. CDR3 in DNA: TGTGCCAGCAGACCTACAGGGATCGCCAGGAATGGCTACACCTTC.